The following is a TCR beta chain sequence with its context. The entry originates in a study of T cell repertoires in cytomegalovirus infection. Study-level background: Through public TCR beta signatures, both CMV infection and matching HLA type were indicated.

TCRdb ran MiXCR on the reads and lists one entry per CDR3 protein. This repertoire shows around 450,000 distinct CDR3 sequences, about 11% found once; its top ten account for about a tenth. V lost 5 bases, J lost 1 base, and 17 bases lay in between. This CDR3 has 17 residues. This chain uses TRBV12-3 or TRBV12-4 with TRBJ2-2; D is ambiguous. The receptor comes from a human donor in good health (CMV status not recorded). Some clones in this sample may be carry-over from other donors' samples. The sequencing input was PBMCs. CDR3 bases: TGTGCCAGCAGTCACCTAAGGGTGCTACAGAACACCGGGGAGCTGTTTTTT. This encodes CASSHLRVLQNTGELFF.